A single sample gave rise to the 6 T cell receptor beta chains below, sequenced in a study of blood T cell repertoires in COVID-19. TCRdb keeps only in-frame clones here, not all; method: immunoSEQ multiplex PCR. The table shows 200,000 to 250,000 clones, with roughly 85% occurring only once. The sequencing sample was made of peripheral blood. The receptors were sampled from a woman in her 70s with COVID-19, enrolled during active disease.

The chain employs TRBV19 and TRBJ1-2; D remains ambiguous. The CDR3 runs 18 residues. Trimming cost V 0 bases and J 1 base, with 18 bases left between them. Per germline, CDR1 LNHDA and CDR2 SQIVND (reference sequence). Here the CDR3 DNA reads TGTGCCAGTAGTATAGATGGTGGAGGGCTCCCGATTAACTATGGCTACACCTTC. This sequence encodes CASSIDGGGLPINYGYTF.

The CDR3 DNA is TGTGCCACCAGTGATCCAGGGTCCCCCCATCAGCCCCAGCATTTT. It encodes CATSDPGSPHQPQHF. The chain employs TRBV24-1 and TRBJ1-5, with D maybe TRBD1 (5 bases). Trimming pared 3 bases from V and 5 bases from J, leaving 13 bases between. Germline CDR1 and CDR2: KGHDR and SFDVKD. The CDR3 loop spans 15 amino acids.

The V call is TRBV5-4, the J call TRBJ2-1, with 9 bases identical to TRBD1. The CDR3 runs to 15 residues. The germline V gene encodes CDR1 SGHNT and CDR2 YYREEE (reference sequence). Trimming at V came to 4 bases and at J to 4 bases, leaving 6 bases not matched to a gene. This chain's CDR3 is CASSTDRGSYNEQFF. CDR3 bases: TGTGCCAGCAGCACAGACAGGGGGTCTTACAATGAGCAGTTCTTC.

This chain joins TRBV30 and TRBJ1-6; D unclear. The V and J ends lost 1 base and 7 bases respectively, with 5 bases between them. The CDR3 length is 12 residues. Per germline, CDR1 GTSNPN and CDR2 SVGIG (reference sequence). CDR3 sequence: CAWSGRNSPLHF. The CDR3 nucleotides read TGTGCCTGGAGTGGCAGAAATTCACCCCTCCACTTT.

The chain couples TRBV6-5 to TRBJ1-2; D may be TRBD1 (5 bases). Trimming left V 4 bases short and J 7 bases short, with 10 bases between. Germline V gene sequence: CDR1 MNHEY, CDR2 SVGAGI. The CDR3 has 12 residues. The CDR3 protein is CASSSSTAGYTF. The CDR3 coding sequence is TGTGCCAGCAGTTCATCGACAGCTGGCTACACCTTC.

This clone was found a few times. This chain links TRBV2 with TRBJ1-3, with a weak D call TRBD1 (5 bases). Germline assignment: CDR1 SNHLY and CDR2 FYNNEI. The length of the CDR3 is 14 residues. The V end lost 6 bases, the J end lost 0 bases, and 9 bases lay between the germline ends. The CDR3 bases are TGTGCCAGCAGGGAGACAGACTCTGGAAACACCATATATTTT. Translation: CASRETDSGNTIYF.